This T cell receptor (beta chain) stems from a study of CD8 T cells in Susac syndrome. Looked up from germline, CDR1 is MNHEY and CDR2 is SMNVEV (reference sequence). The ends were cut back, 7 bases at V and 7 bases at J, with 14 bases in the middle. This CDR3 region has 14 residues. After extraction with the RNeasy kit, about 0.5 to 1 ug of the RNA was reverse transcribed using random hexamers. TCRdb used MiXCR to reprocess the immunoSEQ multiplex PCR reads, holding one entry per CDR3 protein. The sample holds fewer than 85,000 distinct CDR3 sequences; approximately 94% are singletons and the top ten take over 0.45%.

The chain employs TRBV27 and TRBJ1-6; no definite D call. This sequence was found in a human donor with Susac syndrome. Sample: CD8+ T cells from PBMCs. This CDR3 is CASTGTGLNSPLHF. CDR3 sequence (DNA): TGTGCCAGCACTGGAACCGGCCTCAATTCACCCCTCCACTTT.